The 9 T cell receptor beta chains given below trace back to one sample, sequenced in a study of T cells expressing NK-cell markers. TCRdb reprocessed the 5' RACE reads, keeping one entry per CDR3 protein, no DNA. Its table records a few hundred thousand distinct CDR3 sequences. Sequencing input: blood T cells: a sorted CD56 or NKG2C T cell subset, CD4+ or CD8+ T cells, or bulk PBMC T cells (not recorded which). All receptors come from a man aged 18-69 years in good health.

V is TRBV29-1 and J is TRBJ2-2; TCRdb's assignment of TRBD1 cannot be checked, as there is no DNA. Germline loops: CDR1 SQVTM, CDR2 ANQGSEA. CDR3 length equals 13 residues. Here the CDR3 reads CSGSHRGPGELFF.

The chain is built from TRBV7-8 and TRBJ2-3. Germline CDR1 is SGHVS and CDR2 is FQNEAQ. The CDR3 contains 16 residues. Here the CDR3 reads CASSITATSGTDTQYF. Variable domain in full (rest from reference TRBV7-8 and TRBJ2-3): GAGVSQSPRYKVAKRGQDVALRCDPISGHVSLFWYQQALGQGPEFLTYFQNEAQLDKSGLPSDRFFAERPEGSVSTLKIQRTQQEDSAVYLCASSITATSGTDTQYFGPGTRLTVL.

J is TRBJ2-1 and V is TRBV15; TCRdb calls TRBD1, which cannot be checked without DNA. This CDR3 is 14 amino acids long. Germline CDR1 LNHNV, CDR2 YYDKDF (reference sequence). CDR3 in amino acids: CATSRERGRGEQFF.

The V gene is TRBV20-1, the J gene TRBJ2-1; TCRdb picks TRBD1, but there is no DNA to check that call. The CDR3 consists of 16 residues. Per germline, CDR1 DFQATT and CDR2 SNEGSKA (reference sequence). The CDR3 loop is CSARKQGRGSYNEQFF.

The chain links TRBV21-1 to TRBJ2-4. TRBV21-1 is designated a pseudogene. The CDR3 sequence is 15 residues long. CDR3 residues: CASSKALRVKNIQYF.

The J gene is TRBJ2-4, the V gene TRBV20-1; the D call of TRBD1 rests on TCRdb alone, since no DNA is present to check it. The CDR3 runs 17 residues. Looked up from germline, CDR1 is DFQATT and CDR2 is SNEGSKA (reference sequence). CDR3: CSARDPTGGRSGNIQYF.

CDR3 amino acids: CASSTSGVSSYEQYF. The gene calls are TRBV28 and TRBJ2-7; TCRdb designates TRBD2, a call that cannot be tested without DNA. The germline gives CDR1 MDHEN, CDR2 SYDVKM. The CDR3 is made up of 15 amino acids.

This sequence joins TRBV9 and TRBJ2-5; with no DNA, the TCRdb D assignment of TRBD1 cannot be verified. The CDR3 covers 17 residues. Germline values: CDR1 SGDLS, CDR2 YYNGEE. Here the CDR3 reads CASSSPIQTGAKETQYF.

CDR3 sequence: CASRRDTNYGYTF. The chain couples TRBV2 to TRBJ1-2; with no DNA, the TCRdb D assignment of TRBD1 cannot be verified. Germline values: CDR1 SNHLY, CDR2 FYNNEI. This CDR3 has 13 amino acids.